This TCR beta chain was sequenced for a study of T cell changes during pregnancy in multiple sclerosis. TCRdb's table, derived via immunoSEQ multiplex PCR, lists solely in-frame clones and lacks some. The data show fewer than 55,000 clones, with around 90% seen just once and less than 0.6% held by the top ten. Germline loops: CDR1 SGHRS, CDR2 YFSETQ. The CDR3 spans 13 residues. Trimming took off 1 base at V and 3 bases at J, with 6 bases between the two ends. The receptor's source is a female donor with multiple sclerosis, enrolled in a pregnancy study. The starting material was CD4+ T cells from peripheral blood mononuclear cells, obtained in the third trimester of pregnancy. The chain employs TRBV5-1 and TRBJ2-3; D gene ambiguous. The CDR3 bases are TGCGCCAGCAGCTTGCCTGCGACAGATACGCAGTATTTT. Amino acid sequence: CASSLPATDTQYF.